These 22 T cell receptor beta chains were sequenced from one sample in a study of long-term antiretroviral therapy in people with HIV. Researchers ran immunoSEQ v3.0 at survey level. Method: immunoSEQ multiplex PCR; TCRdb's copy keeps in-frame clones and lacks some. The sample shows 20,000 to 25,000 clones, approximately 89% of them seen only once. Sequenced material: unsorted PBMCs, taken roughly 2.7 years after starting antiretroviral therapy. The source of these receptors is a woman between 50 and 59 years old with HIV.

This chain joins TRBV7-2 and TRBJ2-7; 9 bases match TRBD2. V trimming: 0 bases; J trimming: 2 bases; junction bases outside the gene matches: 2. This CDR3 region has 15 residues. Germline values: CDR1 SGHTA, CDR2 FQGNSA. The CDR3 spells CASSLASSGAYEQYF. The CDR3 DNA sequence: TGTGCCAGCAGCTTAGCGTCTAGCGGGGCCTACGAGCAGTACTTC.

In its sample, this clone was seen a few times. This CDR3 is CASSFRREEQYF. The CDR3 DNA reads TGTGCCAGCAGTTTCCGACGGGAGGAGCAGTACTTC. This rearrangement joins TRBV11-1 to TRBJ2-7; D may be TRBD2 (6 bases). Germline V lookup: CDR1 SGHAT, CDR2 FQDESV (reference sequence). Trimming removed 6 bases from V and 7 bases from J, with 13 bases in between. The CDR3 contains 12 residues.

The gene calls are TRBV27 and TRBJ2-2; TRBD2 matches at 14 bases. This CDR3 comprises 16 residues. The germline gives CDR1 MNHEY, CDR2 SMNVEV (reference sequence). Trimming removed 2 bases from V and 5 bases from J; junction bases left unmatched: 1. This chain's CDR3 is CASSLRTSGRTGELFF. CDR3 nucleotides: TGTGCCAGCAGTTTAAGGACTAGCGGGAGGACCGGGGAGCTGTTTTTT.

This chain links TRBV28 with TRBJ2-5; D is ambiguous. Between the trimmed V and J ends, which lost 7 bases and 1 base, there was a span of 19 bases. Germline V gene lookup returns CDR1 MDHEN and CDR2 SYDVKM. This CDR3 has 16 amino acids. This CDR3 reads CASTVGLGTSQETQYF. CDR3 bases: TGTGCCAGCACAGTTGGGTTAGGTACCTCCCAAGAGACCCAGTACTTC.

The chain uses TRBV5-1 and TRBJ2-2; no clear D. Germline-derived CDR1 and CDR2 are SGHRS and YFSETQ. V gave up 0 bases and J gave up 1 base, with 7 bases separating them. The CDR3 has 15 residues. The CDR3 reads CASSLERENTGELFF. The CDR3 nucleotides read TGCGCCAGCAGCTTGGAAAGGGAGAACACCGGGGAGCTGTTTTTT.

This clone occurred once. The rearrangement uses TRBV2 and TRBJ1-2; D perhaps matches TRBD1 (5 bases). This CDR3 has 14 residues. Germline V gene data show CDR1 as SNHLY and CDR2 as FYNNEI. The V end lost 0 bases, the J end lost 5 bases, and 10 bases lay between the germline ends. The CDR3 coding sequence is TGTGCCAGCAGTGAAGCCTCCGGGACGTATGGCTACACCTTC. Amino acid sequence: CASSEASGTYGYTF.

The chain couples TRBV7-2 to TRBJ2-7; D possibly uses TRBD1 or TRBD2 (5 bases each). Trimming left V 5 bases short and J 3 bases short, with 11 bases between. Germline V gene data show CDR1 as SGHTA and CDR2 as FQGNSA. The CDR3 consists of 13 residues. The CDR3 nucleotides are TGTGCCAGCAGCCGGGACCGTGACTACGAGCAGTACTTC. It is translated as CASSRDRDYEQYF.

This chain joins TRBV19 and TRBJ1-1; D not resolved. Germline V gene sequence: CDR1 LNHDA, CDR2 SQIVND (reference sequence). The CDR3 contains 15 residues. The germline V and J ends were trimmed by 5 bases and 1 base, with 14 bases remaining between them. CDR3 coding DNA: TGTGCCAGTAGTCCCCCAGCCTTAGGGAACACTGAAGCTTTCTTT. Translating it yields CASSPPALGNTEAFF. The complete variable domain, with remaining parts taken from reference TRBV19 and TRBJ1-1, reads DGGITQSPKYLFRKEGQNVTLSCEQNLNHDAMYWYRQDPGQGLRLIYYSQIVNDFQKGDIAEGYSVSREKKESFPLTVTSAQKNPTAFYLCASSPPALGNTEAFFGQGTRLTVV.

The chain joins TRBV30 to TRBJ2-2; D may be TRBD2 (5 bases). This CDR3 region has 13 residues. V was cut by 5 bases and J by 6 bases, with 13 bases left in between. The germline V gene has CDR1 GTSNPN and CDR2 SVGIG (reference sequence). Here the CDR3 reads CAWAAAGAGELFF. The CDR3 region has the DNA TGTGCCTGGGCAGCGGCCGGAGCCGGGGAGCTGTTTTTT.

The genes are TRBV7-9 and TRBJ2-5; TRBD1 matches 7 bases. Per the germline V gene, CDR1 is SEHNR and CDR2 is FQNEAQ (reference sequence). CDR3 size: 13 residues. The V segment lost 5 bases and the J segment 5 bases; nucleotides outside the gene matches: 5. The CDR3 loop reads CASSPTGDETQYF. As DNA, the CDR3 is TGTGCCAGCAGCCCTACAGGGGATGAGACCCAGTACTTC.

This clone was seen once. The V and J genes are TRBV15 and TRBJ1-1; D is ambiguous. The CDR3 covers 11 residues. The germline CDR1 and CDR2 sequences are LNHNV and YYDKDF (reference sequence). The V end lost 0 bases, the J end lost 8 bases, and 4 bases lay between the germline ends. CDR3 protein: CATSREREAFF. CDR3 in DNA: TGTGCCACCAGCAGAGAAAGAGAAGCTTTCTTT.

The chain recombines TRBV28 with TRBJ1-5; 9 bases map to TRBD1. CDR1 is MDHEN and CDR2 is SYDVKM in the germline V gene. The CDR3 consists of 14 residues. V lost 4 bases, J lost 4 bases, and 2 bases stayed unmatched. CDR3 in amino acids: CASSWTGANQPQHF. CDR3 nucleotide sequence: TGTGCCAGCAGTTGGACAGGGGCGAATCAGCCCCAGCATTTT.

The rearrangement uses TRBV27 and TRBJ2-7, with 9 bases lining up with TRBD1. Germline assignment: CDR1 MNHEY and CDR2 SMNVEV (reference sequence). The CDR3 is 16 residues long. J lost 2 bases, V lost 5 bases, and 10 bases had no gene match. The CDR3 reads CASSPPPGQGTYEQYF. DNA of the CDR3: TGTGCCAGCAGTCCGCCCCCGGGACAGGGAACCTACGAGCAGTACTTC.

This chain uses TRBV19 with TRBJ2-1, with 11 bases lining up with TRBD1. The V gene's germline CDR1 is LNHDA and CDR2 SQIVND (reference sequence). V shed 9 bases, J shed 1 base, and the junction held 5 bases outside the gene matches. This CDR3 contains 15 residues. Here the CDR3 reads CASKDRGPSYNEQFF. DNA for the CDR3: TGTGCCAGCAAGGACAGGGGGCCTTCCTACAATGAGCAGTTCTTC.

The CDR3 loop is CASSSTHGGTEAFF. The CDR3 coding sequence is TGTGCCAGCAGTTCCACCCACGGTGGCACTGAAGCTTTCTTT. J is TRBJ1-1 and V is TRBV6-5, with no clear D. Looked up from germline, CDR1 is MNHEY and CDR2 is SVGAGI. There are 14 residues in the CDR3. Trimming removed 4 bases at V and 4 bases at J, with 13 bases between.

The chain has TRBV29-1 and TRBJ1-2; 10 bases agree with TRBD1. Unmatched junction bases numbered 7, after V lost 4 bases and J lost 5 bases. The CDR3 totals 14 residues. In germline, CDR1 is SQVTM, CDR2 ANQGSEA. The DNA of the CDR3 is TGCAGCGTTGTCGATGGACAGGGGGTGTATGGCTACACCTTC. Translating it yields CSVVDGQGVYGYTF.

In this sample, this clone turned up once. V usage is TRBV7-6 and J usage is TRBJ2-1, with TRBD2 as a possible D gene (6 bases). The CDR3 extends over 16 amino acids. Germline loops: CDR1 SGHVS, CDR2 FNYEAQ. V was shortened by 1 base and J by 7 bases, with 17 bases between the two germline ends. In DNA, the CDR3 is TGTGCCAGCAGCTTAGGAGGGACTCAAAGAGGGAATGAGCAGTTCTTC. It encodes CASSLGGTQRGNEQFF.

The J gene is TRBJ2-1, the V gene TRBV5-1; 11 bases are shared with TRBD2. The length of the CDR3 is 18 residues. The germline V gene has CDR1 SGHRS and CDR2 YFSETQ. V trimming: 0 bases; J trimming: 8 bases; junction bases outside the gene matches: 13. As DNA, the CDR3 is TGCGCCAGCAGCTTGGTAGCGGGAGGGCTAAGGGGGGGCGATGAGCAGTTCTTC. Its translation is CASSLVAGGLRGGDEQFF.

The genes are TRBV18 and TRBJ2-3; weak D call: TRBD2 (5 bases). The V end lost 2 bases, the J end lost 0 bases, and 6 bases lay between the germline ends. This CDR3 has 14 residues. Germline V CDR1 and CDR2: KGHSH, LQKENI. CDR3 amino acids: CASSPRGSTDTQYF. The CDR3 DNA sequence: TGTGCCAGCTCACCAAGAGGGAGCACAGATACGCAGTATTTT.

This chain uses TRBV6-5 with TRBJ2-7; 7 nucleotides align to TRBD1. This CDR3 has 14 amino acids. Germline V gene lookup returns CDR1 MNHEY and CDR2 SVGAGI. The ends lost 5 bases at V and 3 bases at J; junction bases unmatched: 7. This CDR3 reads CASSEPGQHYEQYF. The CDR3 DNA follows: TGTGCCAGCAGTGAACCGGGACAGCACTACGAGCAGTACTTC.

The V and J genes are TRBV20-1 and TRBJ2-1; D not resolved. V was pared by 2 bases and J by 13 bases, with 9 bases between. Germline V CDR1 and CDR2: DFQATT, SNEGSKA (reference sequence). This CDR3 spans 10 amino acids. The CDR3 DNA is TGCAGTGCTAGAAGTGCGGATCAGTTCTTC. Protein sequence: CSARSADQFF.

The J gene is TRBJ2-1, the V gene TRBV5-1, with 10 bases aligning to TRBD1. CDR1 and CDR2 (germline): SGHRS, YFSETQ. CDR3 length: 16 amino acids. After removal of 0 bases from V and 2 bases from J, the junction contained 2 bases not matched to a gene. This chain's CDR3 is CASSLGGTGAYNEQFF. In nucleotides, the CDR3 is TGCGCCAGCAGCTTGGGGGGGACAGGGGCCTACAATGAGCAGTTCTTC.